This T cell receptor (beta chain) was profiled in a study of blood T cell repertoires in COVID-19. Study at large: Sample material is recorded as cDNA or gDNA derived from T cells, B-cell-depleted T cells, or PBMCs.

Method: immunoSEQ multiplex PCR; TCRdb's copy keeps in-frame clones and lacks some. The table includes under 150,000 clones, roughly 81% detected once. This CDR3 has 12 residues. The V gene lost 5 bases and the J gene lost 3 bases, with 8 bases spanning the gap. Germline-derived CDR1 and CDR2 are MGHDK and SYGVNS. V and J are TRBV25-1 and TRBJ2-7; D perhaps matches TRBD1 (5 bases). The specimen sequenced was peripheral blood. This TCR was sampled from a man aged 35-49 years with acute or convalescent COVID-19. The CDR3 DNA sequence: TGTGCCAGCAGTATACAGGACTACGAGCAGTACTTC. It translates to CASSIQDYEQYF.